Each of the 22 T cell receptor beta chains below was sequenced from the same sample in a study of long-term antiretroviral therapy in people with HIV. Assay version v3.0 of immunoSEQ was used, and it was run at survey level. Data came from immunoSEQ multiplex PCR; TCRdb stores just in-frame clones and leaves some out. Altogether some 20,000 clones are present, around three quarters being singletons, with the ten largest covering around 15%. This specimen consisted of unsorted PBMCs, obtained 2.9 years after starting antiretroviral therapy. Receptors were obtained from a woman aged 25 to 45 with HIV.

The chain combines TRBV11-2 with TRBJ1-5, with 8 positions matching TRBD1. Germline CDR1 SGHAT, CDR2 FQNNGV. CDR3 length: 13 residues. The V gene end was trimmed by 3 bases and the J gene end by 5 bases; junction bases not matched to a gene: 0. The CDR3 is CASSLGQDQPQHF. The DNA for the CDR3 is TGTGCCAGCAGCTTGGGACAGGATCAGCCCCAGCATTTT.

The genes are TRBV5-1 and TRBJ2-1; 12 bases agree with TRBD2. Per germline, CDR1 SGHRS and CDR2 YFSETQ. This CDR3 region has 16 residues. J gave up 3 bases and V 4 bases, and 5 bases lay outside the gene matches. The CDR3 loop reads CASSLLAGGGYNEQFF. CDR3 nucleotide sequence: TGCGCCAGCAGCCTTCTAGCGGGGGGGGGCTACAATGAGCAGTTCTTC.

This clone is a singleton in its sample. This chain uses TRBV19 with TRBJ1-5, with 7 nucleotides matching TRBD1. V lost 3 bases, J lost 1 base, and 9 bases stayed unmatched. CDR1 LNHDA and CDR2 SQIVND come from the germline V gene (reference sequence). CDR3 length: 17 residues. The CDR3 nucleotides read TGTGCCAGTAGTATCAGGGGGGCGGGAAGAAGCAATCAGCCCCAGCATTTT. Amino acids: CASSIRGAGRSNQPQHF.

The rearrangement joins TRBV6-5 to TRBJ2-5; D unresolved. Trimming left V 6 bases short and J 2 bases short, with 7 bases between. The CDR3 runs 12 residues. Germline V lookup: CDR1 MNHEY, CDR2 SVGAGI. The CDR3 DNA follows: TGTGCCAGCAGCTCTCAACAAGAGACCCAGTACTTC. It encodes CASSSQQETQYF.

The CDR3 protein is CASVSSGANVLTF. The CDR3 coding sequence is TGTGCCAGCGTTAGCTCTGGGGCCAACGTCCTGACTTTC. The rearrangement uses TRBV2 and TRBJ2-6; D ambiguous. The germline V gene has CDR1 SNHLY and CDR2 FYNNEI. The CDR3 is 13 amino acids. V was shortened by 8 bases and J by 0 bases, with 5 bases between the two germline ends. Variable domain in full (rest from reference TRBV2 and TRBJ2-6): EPEVTQTPSHQVTQMGQEVILRCVPISNHLYFYWYRQILGQKVEFLVSFYNNEISEKSEIFDDQFSVERPDGSNFTLKIRSTKLEDSAMYFCASVSSGANVLTFGAGSRLTVL.

The CDR3 spells CASSGQMMSNQPQHF. CDR3 nucleotide sequence: TGTGCCAGCAGTGGACAGATGATGAGCAATCAGCCCCAGCATTTT. The chain joins TRBV6-1 to TRBJ1-5; TRBD1 might be the D (5 bases). Deletions cut 4 bases from V and 1 base from J, with 11 bases between. The CDR3 totals 15 residues. CDR1 and CDR2 from the germline V gene are MNHNS and SASEGT.

This clone was seen only a few times. The chain employs TRBV7-8 and TRBJ2-2; maybe TRBD1 (8 bases). Trimming cost V 5 bases and J 2 bases, with 15 bases left between them. Per the germline V gene, CDR1 is SGHVS and CDR2 is FQNEAQ. This CDR3 has 16 amino acids. The CDR3: CASSPAGQANTGELFF. In nucleotides, the CDR3 is TGTGCCAGCAGCCCAGCGGGACAGGCTAACACCGGGGAGCTGTTTTTT. The full variable domain, in which reference TRBV7-8 and TRBJ2-2 provide the parts outside the CDR3, is GAGVSQSPRYKVAKRGQDVALRCDPISGHVSLFWYQQALGQGPEFLTYFQNEAQLDKSGLPSDRFFAERPEGSVSTLKIQRTQQEDSAVYLCASSPAGQANTGELFFGEGSRLTVL.

The chain has TRBV5-1 and TRBJ2-7; weak D call: TRBD1 (6 bases). The CDR3 extends over 15 amino acids. The germline gives CDR1 SGHRS, CDR2 YFSETQ. Trimming pared 0 bases from V and 4 bases from J, leaving 14 bases between. The DNA for the CDR3 is TGCGCCAGCAGCTTGGACAGGGTGATTGGTTACGAGCAGTACTTC. Protein product: CASSLDRVIGYEQYF.

The rearrangement links TRBV4-1 to TRBJ2-4, with D possibly matching TRBD2 (6 bases). Germline lookup yields CDR1 MGHRA and CDR2 YSYEKL. V was trimmed by 5 bases and J by 5 bases, leaving 10 bases between them. The CDR3 is 13 residues long. CDR3 sequence reads: CASSGLPENIQYF. The DNA of the CDR3 is TGCGCCAGCAGCGGACTACCCGAAAACATTCAGTACTTC.

This chain links TRBV19 with TRBJ2-1; 7 bases are a match to TRBD2. This CDR3 has 12 residues. Germline trimming cut 3 bases from V and 9 bases from J; bases unmatched to any gene: 2. Germline V CDR1 and CDR2: LNHDA, SQIVND (reference sequence). The CDR3 loop is CASSISGLEQFF. As DNA, the CDR3 is TGTGCCAGTAGTATTAGCGGGCTTGAGCAGTTCTTC.

The DNA of the CDR3 is TGTGCCAGCAGCCCAAGACAGGGTGGAAACACCATATATTTT. Residues: CASSPRQGGNTIYF. The J gene is TRBJ1-3, the V gene TRBV7-9; TRBD1 agrees at 7 bases. The germline gives CDR1 SEHNR, CDR2 FQNEAQ (reference sequence). J was trimmed by 3 bases and V by 5 bases; bases with no gene match: 4. The length of the CDR3 is 14 residues.

For this clone: One junction end does not reproduce the germline sequence, and a read error may be involved. This chain links TRBV4-2 with TRBJ2-7; weak D call: TRBD1 (5 bases). Germline CDR1 LGHNA, CDR2 YNFKEQ. The CDR3 covers 13 residues. The CDR3 protein is CASSQGRDYEQYF. CDR3 DNA sequence: TGTGCCAGCAGTCAAGGCAGGGACTACGAGCAGTACTTC.

The chain joins TRBV5-8 to TRBJ1-2; no clear D. Per germline, CDR1 SGHTS and CDR2 YDEGEE. V lost 0 bases and J 2 bases, leaving 5 bases between the germline ends. This CDR3 has 13 amino acids. The CDR3 loop reads CASSLEQNYGYTF. CDR3 nucleotides: TGTGCCAGCAGCTTGGAACAGAACTATGGCTACACCTTC.

This clone was counted only a few times. The chain combines TRBV4-1 with TRBJ2-5; D gene unclear. This CDR3 is 13 amino acids long. From germline, CDR1 is MGHRA and CDR2 YSYEKL. The germline V and J ends were trimmed by 1 base and 5 bases, with 8 bases remaining between them. The CDR3, as DNA: TGCGCCAGCAGCCAAGTCCAAGGGGAGACCCAGTACTTC. This gives the protein CASSQVQGETQYF.

This clone was seen a handful of times. The J gene is TRBJ2-2, the V gene TRBV15, with 12 nucleotides matching TRBD2. Trimming removed 0 bases from V and 3 bases from J; junction bases left unmatched: 2. The CDR3 runs to 17 residues. Germline V gives CDR1 LNHNV, CDR2 YYDKDF (reference sequence). The CDR3 coding sequence is TGTGCCACCAGCAGAGATAGGACTAGCGGGGACACCGGGGAGCTGTTTTTT. Amino acids: CATSRDRTSGDTGELFF.

The sample holds one count of this clone. CDR3 in amino acids: CASSPEQGAGGYTF. CDR3 coding DNA: TGTGCCAGCTCACCAGAACAGGGGGCGGGAGGCTACACCTTC. The chain has TRBV18 and TRBJ1-2, with TRBD1 matching over 9 bases. The V segment lost 2 bases and the J segment 8 bases; nucleotides outside the gene matches: 6. The germline gives CDR1 KGHSH, CDR2 LQKENI. The CDR3 sequence is 14 residues long.

This chain joins TRBV25-1 and TRBJ2-7; the D is unclear. This CDR3 comprises 13 residues. V lost 4 bases and J 5 bases, leaving 12 bases between the germline ends. Germline V gives CDR1 MGHDK, CDR2 SYGVNS. The CDR3 loop is CASSAESRHEQYF. CDR3 bases: TGTGCCAGCAGTGCTGAGAGTCGGCACGAGCAGTACTTC.

The J gene is TRBJ1-2, the V gene TRBV5-1; D uncertain. This CDR3 is 13 amino acids long. Germline loops: CDR1 SGHRS, CDR2 YFSETQ. Trimming pared 4 bases from V and 4 bases from J, leaving 11 bases between. As DNA, the CDR3 is TGCGCCAGCAGCCTCGGAATGACCTATGGCTACACCTTC. It codes for CASSLGMTYGYTF.

The chain joins TRBV2 to TRBJ1-6, with unresolved D. Germline V lookup: CDR1 SNHLY, CDR2 FYNNEI. The CDR3 is 13 amino acids. V lost 4 bases and J lost 4, with 5 bases in between. CDR3 coding DNA: TGTGCCAGCAGTGGAGGTTATAATTCACCCCTCCACTTT. Protein product: CASSGGYNSPLHF.

The chain couples TRBV2 to TRBJ2-5; TRBD2 is a possible D gene (5 bases). The CDR3 consists of 14 residues. V lost 2 bases and J lost 5, with 12 bases in between. Germline CDR1 and CDR2: SNHLY and FYNNEI. CDR3 residues: CASSEWTRGETQYF. In nucleotides, the CDR3 is TGTGCCAGCAGTGAATGGACTCGTGGGGAGACCCAGTACTTC.

The CDR3 region is CASSYSGVSYNEQFF. CDR3 DNA sequence: TGTGCCAGCAGTTACTCGGGGGTCTCCTACAATGAGCAGTTCTTC. This rearrangement joins TRBV6-5 to TRBJ2-1; D may correspond to TRBD1 or TRBD2 (5 bases each). The CDR3 has 15 amino acids. CDR1 and CDR2 from the germline V gene are MNHEY and SVGAGI. V was cut by 0 bases and J by 0 bases, with 6 bases left in between.

The gene calls are TRBV30 and TRBJ1-5, with 8 bases fitting TRBD1. The CDR3 loop spans 15 amino acids. Germline loops: CDR1 GTSNPN, CDR2 SVGIG (reference sequence). V shed 1 base and J 2 bases; nucleotides not matched to a gene: 4. The CDR3, as DNA: TGTGCCTGGAGTGGGACAGGGCTTGGCAATCAGCCCCAGCATTTT. Encoded protein: CAWSGTGLGNQPQHF.